Presented here are 29 T cell receptor beta chains from one specimen sequenced in a study of blood T cell repertoires in COVID-19. The data were produced by immunoSEQ multiplex PCR, yet TCRdb's version contains in-frame clones alone and is incomplete. The data show more than 85,000 clones, approximately 90% seen once. The sample consisted of peripheral blood. These receptors were collected from a woman of 80 years or more with acute or convalescent COVID-19.

The V call is TRBV6-5, the J call TRBJ2-1; TRBD2 might be the D (6 bases). The V gene's germline CDR1 is MNHEY and CDR2 SVGAGI. V was trimmed by 4 bases and J by 3 bases, leaving 7 bases between them. This CDR3 region has 13 residues. The CDR3 loop is CASSSGSYNEQFF. DNA of the CDR3: TGTGCCAGCAGTTCCGGGAGCTACAATGAGCAGTTCTTC.

The chain employs TRBV4-3 and TRBJ1-4; 8 bases are a match to TRBD1. CDR3 length: 15 amino acids. The ends lost 2 bases at V and 8 bases at J; junction bases unmatched: 7. Looked up from germline, CDR1 is LGHNA and CDR2 is YSLEER. The CDR3 DNA is TGCGCCAGCAGCCAAAACGGACAGGGTGGGGAAAAACTGTTTTTT. Translated, it gives CASSQNGQGGEKLFF.

This clone appeared a few times. The chain is built from TRBV7-2 and TRBJ1-1; D possibly corresponds to TRBD1 (6 bases). V dropped 6 bases and J dropped 0 bases, with 17 bases sitting between them. The CDR3 is made up of 16 amino acids. The germline V gene has CDR1 SGHTA and CDR2 FQGNSA. The CDR3 spells CASSLRQGMVNTEAFF. The DNA for the CDR3 is TGTGCCAGCAGTTTACGCCAGGGGATGGTGAACACTGAAGCTTTCTTT. The full variable domain, its missing parts supplied by reference TRBV7-2 and TRBJ1-1, is GAGVSQSPSNKVTEKGKDVELRCDPISGHTALYWYRQSLGQGLEFLIYFQGNSAPDKSGLPSDRFSAERTGGSVSTLTIQRTQQEDSAVYLCASSLRQGMVNTEAFFGQGTRLTVV.

The V and J genes are TRBV3-1 (or the pseudogene TRBV3-2) and TRBJ2-3; 7 nucleotides match TRBD1. With 2 bases clipped from V and 9 bases from J, the junction kept 11 bases outside the gene matches. The germline V gene encodes CDR1 LGHDT and CDR2 YNNKEL (reference sequence). The CDR3 loop spans 15 amino acids. In nucleotides, the CDR3 is TGTGCCAGCAGCCAAAACATCTTGACAGGGAACACGCAGTATTTT. It encodes CASSQNILTGNTQYF.

V and J are TRBV5-1 and TRBJ2-7, with D possibly being TRBD1 (6 bases). Germline assignment: CDR1 SGHRS and CDR2 YFSETQ. CDR3 size: 13 residues. Trimming pared 1 base from V and 6 bases from J, leaving 11 bases between. Here the CDR3 reads CASSLIQGGEQYF. In nucleotides, the CDR3 is TGCGCCAGCAGCTTGATACAGGGTGGCGAGCAGTACTTC.

The V and J genes are TRBV28 and TRBJ1-1; perhaps TRBD1 as D (5 bases). Germline CDR1 reads MDHEN; CDR2 reads SYDVKM. The CDR3 is 16 residues long. The V end was cut by 5 bases, the J end by 3 bases, with 19 bases between. Here the CDR3 reads CASSLGLLRGDTEAFF. The CDR3 DNA reads as TGTGCCAGCAGTCTCGGACTCCTCCGGGGGGACACTGAAGCTTTCTTT. Supplemented by reference TRBV28 and TRBJ1-1, the full variable domain reads DVKVTQSSRYLVKRTGEKVFLECVQDMDHENMFWYRQDPGLGLRLIYFSYDVKMKEKGDIPEGYSVSREKKERFSLILESASTNQTSMYLCASSLGLLRGDTEAFFGQGTRLTVV.

This chain uses TRBV24-1 with TRBJ2-2, with 10 positions matching TRBD2. The CDR3 covers 15 residues. The V gene's germline CDR1 is KGHDR and CDR2 SFDVKD. Trimming cost V 7 bases and J 5 bases; bases outside gene matches: 6. CDR3 sequence: CATSSLAGRTGELFF. CDR3 bases: TGTGCCACCAGCTCACTAGCGGGACGGACCGGGGAGCTGTTTTTT.

V usage is TRBV19 and J usage is TRBJ1-2; tentative D call: TRBD1 (5 bases). The CDR3 length is 14 residues. Germline V CDR1 and CDR2: LNHDA, SQIVND (reference sequence). The V and J ends lost 5 bases and 5 bases respectively, with 15 bases between them. This CDR3 is CASSSLGRDYGYTF. The CDR3 bases are TGTGCCAGTAGTTCTCTGGGCAGGGATTATGGCTACACCTTC.

The chain employs TRBV4-3 and TRBJ1-3, with 7 bases lining up with TRBD1. The CDR3 contains 14 residues. V lost 4 bases to trimming and J lost 1 base; unmatched junction nucleotides: 1. Looked up from germline, CDR1 is LGHNA and CDR2 is YSLEER. CDR3 nucleotides: TGCGCCAGCAGCCCGACAGGGTCTGGAAACACCATATATTTT. It encodes CASSPTGSGNTIYF.

V gene TRBV6-1 combines with J gene TRBJ1-3, with D unclear. The germline CDR1 and CDR2 sequences are MNHNS and SASEGT. The CDR3 loop spans 17 amino acids. The V end lost 2 bases, the J end lost 0 bases, and 14 bases lay between the germline ends. The CDR3 protein is CASSELSLGYSGNTIYF. CDR3 nucleotides: TGTGCCAGCAGTGAATTGTCCCTAGGATACTCTGGAAACACCATATATTTT.

This clone was detected once. The J gene is TRBJ2-7, the V gene TRBV7-2; possible D gene TRBD2, 5 bases. Trimming pared 6 bases from V and 2 bases from J, leaving 14 bases between. This CDR3 spans 14 amino acids. Germline V CDR1 and CDR2: SGHTA, FQGNSA. The DNA of the CDR3 is TGTGCCAGCAGTTCGAGGGCACAGACCTACGAGCAGTACTTC. This encodes CASSSRAQTYEQYF.

The genes are TRBV7-9 and TRBJ2-7; the match to TRBD1 covers 10 bases. V was pared by 2 bases and J by 3 bases, with 10 bases of the junction left unmatched. The CDR3 runs 17 residues. Germline V gene lookup returns CDR1 SEHNR and CDR2 FQNEAQ (reference sequence). The CDR3 nucleotides read TGTGCCAGCAGCTTAAGAAAACCGGGACAGGGGCTCTACGAGCAGTACTTC. Translating it yields CASSLRKPGQGLYEQYF. The full variable domain, completed using reference TRBV7-9 and TRBJ2-7, is DTGVSQNPRHKITKRGQNVTFRCDPISEHNRLYWYRQTLGQGPEFLTYFQNEAQLEKSRLLSDRFSAERPKGSFSTLEIQRTEQGDSAMYLCASSLRKPGQGLYEQYFGPGTRLTVT.

V and J are TRBV3-1 (or the pseudogene TRBV3-2) and TRBJ2-7; tentatively, D is TRBD2 (6 bases). Germline lookup yields CDR1 LGHDT and CDR2 YNNKEL (reference sequence). CDR3 size: 14 residues. V shed 2 bases and J shed 3 bases, with 11 bases lying between them. DNA for the CDR3: TGTGCCAGCAGCCAACGGGGACTTAGCTACGAGCAGTACTTC. Amino acid sequence: CASSQRGLSYEQYF.

The J gene is TRBJ1-6, the V gene TRBV5-4, with 9 bases matching TRBD1. The ends lost 0 bases at V and 10 bases at J; junction bases unmatched: 14. Looked up from germline, CDR1 is SGHNT and CDR2 is YYREEE (reference sequence). CDR3 size: 18 residues. The CDR3 spells CASSLVRATGQGSSPLHF. CDR3 sequence (DNA): TGTGCCAGCAGCTTGGTGCGGGCCACGGGACAGGGTAGCTCACCCCTCCACTTT.

The chain couples TRBV20-1 to TRBJ2-1; D gene ambiguous. CDR3 length equals 10 residues. The germline gives CDR1 DFQATT, CDR2 SNEGSKA (reference sequence). The V end was cut by 3 bases, the J end by 10 bases, with 7 bases between. The CDR3 here is CSASPAEQFF. Written as DNA, the CDR3 is TGCAGTGCTAGCCCAGCGGAGCAGTTCTTC.

The chain links TRBV12-5 to TRBJ1-2, with D unclear. Germline V gene data show CDR1 as LGHNT and CDR2 as FRNRAP. This CDR3 spans 14 amino acids. Trimming took 2 bases from V and 4 from J, leaving 11 bases between them. The CDR3 nucleotides are TGTGCTAGTGGTTTGTGGGGAGGGAGCTATGGCTACACCTTC. It yields the protein CASGLWGGSYGYTF.

This clone showed up just a few times. In the same sample, other DNA sequences code for this CDR3. The chain carries TRBV27 and TRBJ2-7; 7 bases line up with TRBD2. This CDR3 region has 13 residues. V was pared by 4 bases and J by 7 bases, with 7 bases of the junction left unmatched. Germline assignment: CDR1 MNHEY and CDR2 SMNVEV (reference sequence). The DNA of the CDR3 is TGTGCCAGCAGTTCCACTAGCGCGGGTGAGCAGTACTTC. As protein: CASSSTSAGEQYF.

V is TRBV4-1 and J is TRBJ2-7, with 14 bases identical to TRBD2. This CDR3 region has 16 residues. V was clipped by 0 bases and J by 4 bases; unmatched bases: 2. From germline, CDR1 is MGHRA and CDR2 YSYEKL. The CDR3 DNA follows: TGCGCCAGCAGCCAAGATAGGACTAGCGGGGGGTACGAGCAGTACTTC. Translation: CASSQDRTSGGYEQYF.

The rearrangement links TRBV28 to TRBJ1-1; D unresolved. Germline lookup yields CDR1 MDHEN and CDR2 SYDVKM. Trimming cost V 0 bases and J 0 bases, with 8 bases left between them. The CDR3 has 15 residues. The CDR3 DNA reads TGTGCCAGCAGTTTATGGAGGCAGATGAACACTGAAGCTTTCTTT. Translated, it gives CASSLWRQMNTEAFF.

The genes are TRBV11-2 and TRBJ2-2; D is possibly TRBD1 (7 bases). Germline CDR1 reads SGHAT; CDR2 reads FQNNGV. Deletions cut 5 bases from V and 5 bases from J, with 27 bases between. The CDR3 contains 19 residues. The CDR3, as DNA: TGTGCCAGCAGCCCCACCGGGACAGATCTTCGGGGGCCAACCGGGGAGCTGTTTTTT. This encodes CASSPTGTDLRGPTGELFF. Based on the CDR3 plus reference TRBV11-2 and TRBJ2-2, the full variable domain is EAGVAQSPRYKIIEKRQSVAFWCNPISGHATLYWYQQILGQGPKLLIQFQNNGVVDDSQLPKDRFSAERLKGVDSTLKIQPAKLEDSAVYLCASSPTGTDLRGPTGELFFGEGSRLTVL.

The gene calls are TRBV19 and TRBJ1-2, with unresolved D. The CDR3 sequence is 13 residues long. Per the germline V gene, CDR1 is LNHDA and CDR2 is SQIVND (reference sequence). Trimming pared 3 bases from V and 1 base from J, leaving 6 bases between. CDR3 bases: TGTGCCAGTAGTATCAACAGTAACTATGGCTACACCTTC. Its protein is CASSINSNYGYTF.

This chain uses TRBV9 with TRBJ2-5, with 8 bases fitting TRBD2. The CDR3 sequence is 16 residues long. Germline CDR1 and CDR2: SGDLS and YYNGEE. The J segment lost 2 bases and the V segment lost 2 bases, leaving 8 bases of the junction unmatched. The CDR3 coding sequence is TGTGCCAGCAGCGTTGGCCCGGGGGGGCAACAAGAGACCCAGTACTTC. As protein: CASSVGPGGQQETQYF.

The rearrangement joins TRBV7-3 to TRBJ2-6; 7 bases match TRBD1. V lost 6 bases, J lost 0 bases, and 5 bases stayed unmatched. The germline gives CDR1 SGHTA, CDR2 FQGTGA. This CDR3 region has 16 residues. In DNA, the CDR3 is TGTGCCAGCAGTGACAGGGCTTCCTCTGGGGCCAACGTCCTGACTTTC. Translating gives CASSDRASSGANVLTF.

The chain employs TRBV28 and TRBJ1-5; 7 bases are a match to TRBD1. The CDR3 is 14 amino acids. The ends lost 9 bases at V and 5 bases at J; junction bases unmatched: 10. Per the germline V gene, CDR1 is MDHEN and CDR2 is SYDVKM. CDR3 residues: CASRSGTDYQPQHF. As DNA, the CDR3 is TGTGCCAGTCGATCAGGGACAGACTATCAGCCCCAGCATTTT.

This rearrangement joins TRBV5-1 to TRBJ2-5; a weak D match, TRBD2 (5 bases). CDR1 is SGHRS, CDR2 YFSETQ, per germline. V gave up 5 bases and J gave up 1 base, with 9 bases separating them. The CDR3 totals 13 residues. The CDR3 DNA follows: TGCGCCAGCAGGGGGAGTTCCCAAGAGACCCAGTACTTC. Its protein is CASRGSSQETQYF.

CDR3 nucleotide sequence: TGTGCCAGCAGCACCTTCTCTAGCGGAGCCTACAATGAGCAGTTCTTC. Translating gives CASSTFSSGAYNEQFF. The rearrangement links TRBV5-5 to TRBJ2-1; 7 positions match TRBD2. Germline CDR1 is SGHKS and CDR2 is YYEKEE (reference sequence). Germline trimming cut 4 bases from V and 2 bases from J; bases unmatched to any gene: 9. This CDR3 is 16 amino acids long.

The V call is TRBV19, the J call TRBJ2-2; tentatively, D is TRBD2 (5 bases). Germline loops: CDR1 LNHDA, CDR2 SQIVND (reference sequence). The CDR3 sequence is 13 residues long. V was shortened by 0 bases and J by 6 bases, with 5 bases between the two germline ends. The CDR3 sequence is CASSIERAGELFF. In nucleotides, the CDR3 is TGTGCCAGTAGTATAGAGAGGGCCGGGGAGCTGTTTTTT.

This chain links TRBV5-1 with TRBJ1-3; TRBD1 matches 10 bases. This CDR3 contains 14 residues. Germline CDR1 and CDR2: SGHRS and YFSETQ. V lost 4 bases to trimming and J lost 4 bases; unmatched junction nucleotides: 2. CDR3 loop: CASSPGQGGNTIYF. CDR3 DNA sequence: TGCGCCAGCAGCCCGGGACAGGGGGGAAACACCATATATTTT.

J is TRBJ2-1 and V is TRBV2, with D possibly matching TRBD1 (6 bases). V lost 4 bases, J lost 6 bases, and 10 bases lay in between. The length of the CDR3 is 13 residues. Germline assignment: CDR1 SNHLY and CDR2 FYNNEI. DNA for the CDR3: TGTGCCAGCAGTGGAACAGGGTTCAATGAGCAGTTCTTC. Its protein is CASSGTGFNEQFF.